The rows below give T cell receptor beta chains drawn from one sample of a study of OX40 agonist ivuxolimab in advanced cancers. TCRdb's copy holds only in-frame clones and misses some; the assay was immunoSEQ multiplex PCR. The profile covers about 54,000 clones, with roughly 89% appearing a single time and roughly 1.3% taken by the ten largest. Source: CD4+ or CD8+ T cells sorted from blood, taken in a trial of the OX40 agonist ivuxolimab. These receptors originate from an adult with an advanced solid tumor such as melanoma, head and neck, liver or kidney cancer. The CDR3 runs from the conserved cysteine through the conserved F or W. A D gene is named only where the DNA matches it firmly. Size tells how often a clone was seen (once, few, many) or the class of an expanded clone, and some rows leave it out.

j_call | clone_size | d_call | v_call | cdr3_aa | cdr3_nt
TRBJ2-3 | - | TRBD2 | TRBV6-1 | CASSEGAGGPDTQYF | TGTGCCAGCAGTGAAGGGGCGGGAGGCCCAGATACGCAGTATTTT
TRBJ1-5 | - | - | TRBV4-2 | CASSQGFGRDQPQHF | TGTGCCAGCAGCCAAGGTTTCGGCCGTGATCAGCCCCAGCATTTT
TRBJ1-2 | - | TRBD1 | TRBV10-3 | CAIRGDRGDGYTF | TGTGCCATCAGGGGGGACAGGGGGGATGGCTACACCTTC
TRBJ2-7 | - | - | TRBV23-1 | CASSHTGGGNEQYF | TGCGCCAGCAGTCATACGGGGGGCGGGAACGAGCAGTACTTC
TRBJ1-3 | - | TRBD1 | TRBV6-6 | CASLLGQGAGNTIYF | TGTGCCAGCTTACTTGGTCAGGGGGCTGGAAACACCATATATTTT
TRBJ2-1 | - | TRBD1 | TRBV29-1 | CSVSRQGAYEQFF | TGCAGCGTTTCTCGACAGGGGGCGTATGAGCAGTTCTTC
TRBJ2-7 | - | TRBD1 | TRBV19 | CASSRDRVSYEQYF | TGTGCCAGTAGCCGGGACAGGGTCTCCTACGAGCAGTACTTC
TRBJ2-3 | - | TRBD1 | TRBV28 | CASSFTRGRTDTQYF | TGTGCCAGCAGCTTCACCAGGGGGCGTACAGATACGCAGTATTTT
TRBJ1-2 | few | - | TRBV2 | CASRGTSWGGYTF | TGTGCCAGCAGAGGGACGTCTTGGGGCGGCTACACCTTC
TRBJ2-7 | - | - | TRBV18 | CASSLVPGVTLYEQYF | TGTGCCAGCTCCCTGGTCCCGGGAGTGACCCTCTACGAGCAGTACTTC
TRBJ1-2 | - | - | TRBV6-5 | CASSYSGGTYGYTF | TGTGCCAGCAGTTACTCGGGAGGTACTTATGGCTACACCTTC
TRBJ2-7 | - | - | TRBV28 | CASSFPRGVVYEQYF | TGTGCCAGCAGCTTCCCCCGTGGCGTCGTCTACGAGCAGTACTTC
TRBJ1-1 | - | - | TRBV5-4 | CASLDSPNTEAFF | TGTGCCAGCTTAGACAGCCCGAACACTGAAGCTTTCTTT
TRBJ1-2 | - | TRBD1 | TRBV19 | CASSDQGGPPYGYTF | TGTGCCAGTAGTGATCAGGGGGGCCCTCCTTATGGCTACACCTTC
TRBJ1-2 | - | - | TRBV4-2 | CASSQDSGKANYGYTF | TGTGCCAGCAGCCAAGATTCGGGGAAGGCTAACTATGGCTACACCTTC
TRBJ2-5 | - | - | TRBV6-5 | CASSYNGVGETQYF | TGTGCCAGCAGTTACAACGGGGTGGGAGAGACCCAGTACTTC
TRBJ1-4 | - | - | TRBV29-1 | CSVVGRNNEKLFF | TGCAGCGTTGTGGGTCGCAATAATGAAAAACTGTTTTTT
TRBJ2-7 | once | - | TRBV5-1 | CASSFDSSYEQYF | TGCGCCAGCAGCTTCGACAGCTCCTACGAGCAGTACTTC
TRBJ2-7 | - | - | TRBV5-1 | CASSFPGGGGTTGEQYF | TGCGCCAGCAGCTTCCCTGGTGGGGGCGGCACTACGGGCGAGCAGTACTTC
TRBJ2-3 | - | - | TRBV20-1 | CSAALGASQYF | TGCAGTGCTGCGCTAGGAGCAAGTCAGTATTTT
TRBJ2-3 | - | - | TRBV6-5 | CASRSGATDTQYF | TGTGCCAGTCGTAGCGGAGCCACAGATACGCAGTATTTT
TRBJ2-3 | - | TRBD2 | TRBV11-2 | CASSLVPLAGGTDTQYF | TGTGCCAGCAGCTTAGTACCACTAGCGGGCGGCACAGATACGCAGTATTTT
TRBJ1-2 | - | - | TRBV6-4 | CASKGTAFGGYTF | TGTGCCAGCAAAGGGACTGCCTTTGGAGGCTACACCTTC
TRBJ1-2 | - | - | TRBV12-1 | CASSSPGRQGRHYGYTF | TGTGCCAGCAGCTCACCTGGAAGACAGGGTCGGCACTATGGCTACACCTTC
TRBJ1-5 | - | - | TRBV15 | CATSRDQGERNQPQHF | TGTGCCACCAGCAGAGATCAGGGTGAGCGCAATCAGCCCCAGCATTTT
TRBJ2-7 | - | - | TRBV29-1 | CSVVVLSGSYEQYF | TGCAGCGTTGTTGTCCTCAGCGGCTCCTACGAGCAGTACTTC
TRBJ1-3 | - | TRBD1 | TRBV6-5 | CASSLQGSGNTIYF | TGTGCCAGCAGTCTACAGGGGTCTGGAAACACCATATATTTT
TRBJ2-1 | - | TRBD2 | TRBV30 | CAWSVLAGSYNEQFF | TGTGCCTGGAGTGTACTAGCGGGCTCCTACAATGAGCAGTTCTTC
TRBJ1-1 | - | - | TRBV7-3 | CASSSATSEVFF | TGTGCCAGCAGTTCCGCCACCAGTGAAGTTTTCTTT
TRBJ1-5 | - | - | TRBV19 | CASTRTGGGNQPQHF | TGTGCCAGCACTCGGACGGGGGGTGGCAATCAGCCCCAGCATTTT
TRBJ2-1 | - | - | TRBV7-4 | CASSLGDQAYNEQFF | TGTGCCAGCAGCTTAGGAGACCAAGCCTACAATGAGCAGTTCTTC
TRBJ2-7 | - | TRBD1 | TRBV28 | CASRGQGASYEQYF | TGTGCCAGCAGGGGACAGGGGGCTTCGTACGAGCAGTACTTC
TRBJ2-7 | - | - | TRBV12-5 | CASAKSGGYEQYF | TGTGCTAGTGCTAAAAGTGGGGGCTACGAGCAGTACTTC
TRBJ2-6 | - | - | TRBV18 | CASSPLQGFSGANVLTF | TGTGCCAGCTCACCACTCCAGGGGTTTTCTGGGGCCAACGTCCTGACTTTC
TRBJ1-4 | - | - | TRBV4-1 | CASSQDQGREKLFF | TGCGCCAGCAGCCAAGATCAGGGCAGGGAAAAACTGTTTTTT
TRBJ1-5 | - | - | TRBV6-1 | CASSEGVHSNQPQHF | TGTGCCAGCAGTGAGGGGGTCCATAGCAATCAGCCCCAGCATTTT
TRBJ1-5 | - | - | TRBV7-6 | CASSLGVDQPQHF | TGTGCCAGCAGCTTAGGGGTTGATCAGCCCCAGCATTTT
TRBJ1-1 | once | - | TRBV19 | CASSPRQNLGGRTEAFF | TGTGCCAGTAGTCCTCGACAGAACCTGGGGGGAAGAACTGAAGCTTTCTTT
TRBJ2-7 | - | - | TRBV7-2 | CASRPRGSMGPYEQYF | TGTGCCAGCAGGCCCAGGGGTTCGATGGGGCCCTACGAGCAGTACTTC
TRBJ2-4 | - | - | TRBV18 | CASSPPSNLAKNIQYF | TGTGCCAGCTCACCCCCTTCCAACCTAGCCAAAAACATTCAGTACTTC
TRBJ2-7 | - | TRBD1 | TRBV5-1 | CASSLGTGGYEQYF | TGCGCCAGCAGCTTAGGGACAGGGGGCTACGAGCAGTACTTC
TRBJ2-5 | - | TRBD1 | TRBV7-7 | CASSPGTGGETQYF | TGTGCTAGCAGCCCCGGGACAGGGGGAGAGACCCAGTACTTC
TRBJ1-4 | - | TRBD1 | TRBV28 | CASRGGDRSNEKLFF | TGTGCCAGCAGGGGGGGGGACAGGTCTAATGAAAAACTGTTTTTT
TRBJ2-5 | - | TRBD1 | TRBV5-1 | CASSQGQGLGETQYF | TGCGCCAGCAGCCAGGGACAGGGATTAGGGGAGACCCAGTACTTC
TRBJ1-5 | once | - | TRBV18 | CASSRDRTFNQPQHF | TGTGCCAGCTCAAGGGACCGAACCTTCAATCAGCCCCAGCATTTT
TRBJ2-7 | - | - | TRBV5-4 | CASSPDRAYEQYF | TGTGCCAGCAGCCCGGACAGAGCCTACGAGCAGTACTTC
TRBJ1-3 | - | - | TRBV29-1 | CSVRQGPVDTIYF | TGCAGCGTCCGGCAGGGACCCGTTGACACCATATATTTT
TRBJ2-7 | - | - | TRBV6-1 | CAGMADSYEQYF | TGTGCCGGGATGGCTGACTCCTACGAGCAGTACTTC
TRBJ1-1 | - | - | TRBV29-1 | CSVEDPSSRAFF | TGCAGCGTTGAAGATCCGTCGTCTCGAGCTTTCTTT
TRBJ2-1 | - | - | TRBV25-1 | CASREGYEQFF | TGTGCCAGCAGGGAAGGGTATGAGCAGTTCTTC
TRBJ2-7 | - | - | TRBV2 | CASTKESGYEQYF | TGTGCCAGCACCAAAGAAAGCGGCTACGAGCAGTACTTC